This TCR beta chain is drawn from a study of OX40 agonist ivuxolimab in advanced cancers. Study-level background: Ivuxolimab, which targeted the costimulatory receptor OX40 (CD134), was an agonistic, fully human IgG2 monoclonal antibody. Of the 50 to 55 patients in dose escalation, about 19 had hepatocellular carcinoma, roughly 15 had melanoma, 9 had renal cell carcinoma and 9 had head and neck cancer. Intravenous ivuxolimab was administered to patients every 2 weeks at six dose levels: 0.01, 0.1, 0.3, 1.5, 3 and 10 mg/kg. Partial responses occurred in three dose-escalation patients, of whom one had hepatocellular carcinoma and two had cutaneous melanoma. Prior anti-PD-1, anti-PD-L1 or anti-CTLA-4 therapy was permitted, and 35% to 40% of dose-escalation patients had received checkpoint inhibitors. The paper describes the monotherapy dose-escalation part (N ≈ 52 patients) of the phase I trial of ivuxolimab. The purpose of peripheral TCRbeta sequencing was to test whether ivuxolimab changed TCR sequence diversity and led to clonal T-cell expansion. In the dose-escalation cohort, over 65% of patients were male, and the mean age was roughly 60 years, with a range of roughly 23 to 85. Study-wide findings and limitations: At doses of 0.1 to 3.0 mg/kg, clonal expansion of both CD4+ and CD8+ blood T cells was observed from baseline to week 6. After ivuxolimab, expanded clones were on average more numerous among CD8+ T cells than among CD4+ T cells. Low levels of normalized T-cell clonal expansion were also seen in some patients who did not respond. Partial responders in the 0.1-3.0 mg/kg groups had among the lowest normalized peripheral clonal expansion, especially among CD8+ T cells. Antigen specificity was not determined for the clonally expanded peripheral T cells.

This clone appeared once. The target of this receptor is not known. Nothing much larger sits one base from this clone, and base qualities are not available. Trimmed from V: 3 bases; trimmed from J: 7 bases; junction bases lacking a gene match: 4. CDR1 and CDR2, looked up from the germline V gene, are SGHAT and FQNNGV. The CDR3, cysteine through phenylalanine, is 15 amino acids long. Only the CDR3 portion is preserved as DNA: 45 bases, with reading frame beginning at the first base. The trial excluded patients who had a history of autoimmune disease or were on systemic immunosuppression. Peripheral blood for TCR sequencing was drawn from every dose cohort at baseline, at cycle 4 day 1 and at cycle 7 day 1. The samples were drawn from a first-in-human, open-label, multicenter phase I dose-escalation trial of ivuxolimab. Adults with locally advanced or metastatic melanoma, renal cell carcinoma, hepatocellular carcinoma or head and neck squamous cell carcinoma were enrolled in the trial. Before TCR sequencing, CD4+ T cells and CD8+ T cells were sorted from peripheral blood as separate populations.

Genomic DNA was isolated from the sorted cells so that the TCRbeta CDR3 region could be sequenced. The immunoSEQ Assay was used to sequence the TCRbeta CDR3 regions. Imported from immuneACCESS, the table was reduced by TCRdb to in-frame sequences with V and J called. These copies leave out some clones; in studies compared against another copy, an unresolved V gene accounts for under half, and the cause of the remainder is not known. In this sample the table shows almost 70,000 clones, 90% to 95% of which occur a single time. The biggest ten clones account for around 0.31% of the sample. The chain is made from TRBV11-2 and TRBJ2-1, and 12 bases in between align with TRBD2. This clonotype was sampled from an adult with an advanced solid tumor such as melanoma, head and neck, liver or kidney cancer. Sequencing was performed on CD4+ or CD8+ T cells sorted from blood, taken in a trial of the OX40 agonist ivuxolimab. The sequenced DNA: TGTGCCAGCAGCTTCCCTAGCGGGAGGGGTAATGAGCAGTTCTTC. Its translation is CASSFPSGRGNEQFF.